This T cell receptor (beta chain) is drawn from a study of blood T cell repertoires in COVID-19. Across the study: PBMCs, B-cell-depleted T cells, or T cells provided the cDNA or gDNA that made up the material.

This CDR3 has 15 residues. V trimming: 3 bases; J trimming: 5 bases; junction bases outside the gene matches: 4. The germline V gene has CDR1 LGHNA and CDR2 YNFKEQ. This clone was counted between two and nine times. Repertoires were generated with immunoSEQ multiplex PCR, while TCRdb's copy carries only in-frame clones and drops some. The data contain roughly 190,000 clones, about 88% of them singletons. The chain joins TRBV4-2 to TRBJ2-1; 10 positions match TRBD2. Sequencing input: peripheral blood. The sequence was obtained from a woman aged 40 to 50 who had recovered from COVID-19. CDR3 amino acids: CASSQRTSGDNEQFF. The CDR3 coding sequence is TGTGCCAGCAGCCAGCGGACTAGCGGCGACAATGAGCAGTTCTTC.